This T cell receptor (beta chain) was observed in a study of cytomegalovirus exposure and HLA in healthy donors. General study points: The study dropped some indistinguishable V segments, TRBV6-2 and TRBV6-3 among them. The majority of TCR sequences were rare, yet some public TCRs appeared in many donors.

Points on this clone: Its antigen is currently unknown.

Primers for the PCR totalled 60 Vbeta and 13 Jbeta. Libraries were prepared by immunoSEQ multiplex PCR; TCRdb keeps only in-frame clonotypes and omits some of them. The data contain over 120,000 clones, more than 75% of them singletons. This CDR3 comprises 16 residues. From germline, CDR1 is LNHDA and CDR2 SQIVND (reference sequence). V was clipped by 3 bases and J by 2 bases; unmatched bases: 6. The receptor comes from a female donor in good health and CMV-seronegative. Input material: PBMCs. The rearrangement joins TRBV19 to TRBJ2-7, with 11 bases aligning to TRBD1. The CDR3 nucleotides read TGTGCCAGTAGTATCGGACAGGGGGCACAGCCCTACGAGCAGTACTTC. The encoded protein is CASSIGQGAQPYEQYF.